This TCR beta chain appears in the sequencing data of a study of blood T cell repertoires in COVID-19. Study overall: Acute-phase and convalescent COVID-19 samples originated in the United States, Italy and Spain. T cells, B-cell-depleted T cells, or PBMCs supplied cDNA or gDNA.

This table comes from immunoSEQ multiplex PCR, and its TCRdb copy is limited to in-frame clones, with some not included. The table records around 99,000 clones, approximately 87% of them present only once. Germline V gene sequence: CDR1 MDHEN, CDR2 SYDVKM. The trim removed 3 bases at V and 1 base at J, leaving 7 bases unmatched. This CDR3 has 16 amino acids. Sequenced material: peripheral blood. V and J are TRBV28 and TRBJ2-7, with 9 positions matching TRBD2. The TCR comes from a woman aged 55-69 years with acute or convalescent COVID-19. CDR3 amino acids: CASSFTLAGLSYEQYF. The CDR3 DNA sequence: TGTGCCAGCAGTTTCACTCTAGCGGGGCTATCCTACGAGCAGTACTTC.